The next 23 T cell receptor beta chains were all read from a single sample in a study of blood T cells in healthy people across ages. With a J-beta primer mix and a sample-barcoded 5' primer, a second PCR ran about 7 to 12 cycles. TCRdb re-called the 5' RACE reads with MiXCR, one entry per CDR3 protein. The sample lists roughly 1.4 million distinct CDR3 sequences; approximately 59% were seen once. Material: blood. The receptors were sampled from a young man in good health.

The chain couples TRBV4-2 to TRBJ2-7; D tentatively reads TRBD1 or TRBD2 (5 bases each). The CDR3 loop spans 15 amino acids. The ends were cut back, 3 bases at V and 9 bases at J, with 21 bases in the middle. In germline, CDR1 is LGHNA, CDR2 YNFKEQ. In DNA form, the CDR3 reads TGTGCCAGCAGCCAGGCCAGCCGGGACCCCTGGGGGCAGTACTTC. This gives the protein CASSQASRDPWGQYF.

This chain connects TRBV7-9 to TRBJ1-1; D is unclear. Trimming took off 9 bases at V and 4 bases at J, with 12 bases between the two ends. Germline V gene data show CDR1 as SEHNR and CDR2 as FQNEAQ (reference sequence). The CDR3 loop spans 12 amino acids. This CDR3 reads CASAASLTEAFF. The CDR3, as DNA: TGTGCCAGTGCGGCCTCCCTCACTGAAGCTTTCTTT. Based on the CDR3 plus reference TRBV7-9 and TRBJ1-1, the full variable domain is DTGVSQNPRHKITKRGQNVTFRCDPISEHNRLYWYRQTLGQGPEFLTYFQNEAQLEKSRLLSDRFSAERPKGSFSTLEIQRTEQGDSAMYLCASAASLTEAFFGQGTRLTVV.

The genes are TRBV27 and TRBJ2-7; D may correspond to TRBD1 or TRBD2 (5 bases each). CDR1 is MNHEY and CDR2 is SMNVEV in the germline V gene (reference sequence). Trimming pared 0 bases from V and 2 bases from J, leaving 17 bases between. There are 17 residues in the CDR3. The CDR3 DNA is TGTGCCAGCAGTTTATCGGTAGGGGACGGGGCACCCTACGAGCAGTACTTC. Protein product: CASSLSVGDGAPYEQYF.

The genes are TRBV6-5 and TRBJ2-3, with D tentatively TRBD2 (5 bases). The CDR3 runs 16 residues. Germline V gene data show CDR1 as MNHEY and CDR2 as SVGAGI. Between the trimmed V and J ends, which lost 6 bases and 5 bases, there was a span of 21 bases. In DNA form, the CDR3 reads TGTGCCAGCAGCTTTTCTGCTCTCTACCGGGGAGATACGCAGTATTTT. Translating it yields CASSFSALYRGDTQYF.

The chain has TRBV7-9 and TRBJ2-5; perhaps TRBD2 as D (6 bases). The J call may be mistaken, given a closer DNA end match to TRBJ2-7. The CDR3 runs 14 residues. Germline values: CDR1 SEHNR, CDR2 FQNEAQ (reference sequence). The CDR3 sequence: CASSLTGGRDEQYF. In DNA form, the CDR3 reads TGTGCCAGCAGCTTAACCGGGGGTAGGGACGAGCAGTACTTC.

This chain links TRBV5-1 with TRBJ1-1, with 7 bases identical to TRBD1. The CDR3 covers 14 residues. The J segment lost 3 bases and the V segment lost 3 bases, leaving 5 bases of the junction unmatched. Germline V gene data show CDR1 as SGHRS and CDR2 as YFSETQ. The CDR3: CASSYRGQDTEAFF. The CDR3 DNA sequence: TGCGCCAGCAGCTACAGGGGCCAGGACACTGAAGCTTTCTTT.

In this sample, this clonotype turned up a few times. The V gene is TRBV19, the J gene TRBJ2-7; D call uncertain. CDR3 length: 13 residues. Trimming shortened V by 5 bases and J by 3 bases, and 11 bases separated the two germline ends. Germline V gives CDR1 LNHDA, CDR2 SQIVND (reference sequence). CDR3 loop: CASSSGIDYEQYF. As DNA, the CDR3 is TGTGCCAGTAGTTCGGGCATTGACTACGAGCAGTACTTC.

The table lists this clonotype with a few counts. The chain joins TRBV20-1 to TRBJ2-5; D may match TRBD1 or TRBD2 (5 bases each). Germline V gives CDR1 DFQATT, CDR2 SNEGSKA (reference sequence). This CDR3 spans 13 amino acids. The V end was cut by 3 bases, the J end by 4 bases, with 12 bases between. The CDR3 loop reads CSARSGGGETQYF. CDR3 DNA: TGCAGTGCTAGGTCCGGTGGGGGAGAGACCCAGTACTTC.

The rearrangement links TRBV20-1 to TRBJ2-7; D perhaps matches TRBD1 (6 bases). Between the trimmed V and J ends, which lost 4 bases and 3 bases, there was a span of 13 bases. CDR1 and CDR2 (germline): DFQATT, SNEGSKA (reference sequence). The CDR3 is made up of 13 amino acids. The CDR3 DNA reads TGCAGTGCTAACCAGATACAGGGCTACGAGCAGTACTTC. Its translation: CSANQIQGYEQYF.

DNA for the CDR3: TGCAGCGTTGAGTTGGCGGGGGGGGAGTTCTTC. Encoded protein: CSVELAGGEFF. The chain couples TRBV29-1 to TRBJ2-1, with TRBD2 matching 9 bases. V dropped 3 bases and J dropped 14; count of bases not matched to a gene: 5. The CDR3 covers 11 residues. Germline CDR1 is SQVTM and CDR2 is ANQGSEA.

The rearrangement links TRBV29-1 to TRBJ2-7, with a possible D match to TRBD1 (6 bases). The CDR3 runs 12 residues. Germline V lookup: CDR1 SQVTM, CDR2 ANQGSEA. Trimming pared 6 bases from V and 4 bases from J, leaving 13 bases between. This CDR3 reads CSVAGVGYEQYF. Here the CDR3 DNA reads TGCAGCGTCGCAGGGGTCGGGTACGAGCAGTACTTC.

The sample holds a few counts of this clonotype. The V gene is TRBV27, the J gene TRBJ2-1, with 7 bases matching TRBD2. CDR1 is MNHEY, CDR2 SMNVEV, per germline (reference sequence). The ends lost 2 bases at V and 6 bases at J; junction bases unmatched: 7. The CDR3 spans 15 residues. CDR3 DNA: TGTGCCAGCAGTTTAACCGGGGGGACGACCAATGAGCAGTTCTTC. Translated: CASSLTGGTTNEQFF.

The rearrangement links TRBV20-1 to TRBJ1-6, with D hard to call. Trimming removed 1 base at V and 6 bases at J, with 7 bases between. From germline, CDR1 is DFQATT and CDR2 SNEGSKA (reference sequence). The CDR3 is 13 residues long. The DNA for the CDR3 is TGCAGTGCTAGAGTGGGCATTAATTCACCCCTCCACTTT. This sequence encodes CSARVGINSPLHF.

DNA for the CDR3: TGTGCCAGCAGTTTAGCCATAAGAGGGACAGGCTCCTACAATGAGCAGTTCTTC. Translation: CASSLAIRGTGSYNEQFF. The gene calls are TRBV27 and TRBJ2-1; 8 bases align to TRBD1. This CDR3 is built from 18 residues. Looked up from germline, CDR1 is MNHEY and CDR2 is SMNVEV (reference sequence). J gave up 0 bases and V 2 bases, and 9 bases lay outside the gene matches.

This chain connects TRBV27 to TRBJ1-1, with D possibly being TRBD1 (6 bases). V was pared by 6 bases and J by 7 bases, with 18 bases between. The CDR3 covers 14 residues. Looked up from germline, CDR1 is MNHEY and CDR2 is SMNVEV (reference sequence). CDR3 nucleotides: TGTGCCAGCAGGAACAGGGCCGGTGTTAGTGAAGCTTTCTTT. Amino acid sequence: CASRNRAGVSEAFF.

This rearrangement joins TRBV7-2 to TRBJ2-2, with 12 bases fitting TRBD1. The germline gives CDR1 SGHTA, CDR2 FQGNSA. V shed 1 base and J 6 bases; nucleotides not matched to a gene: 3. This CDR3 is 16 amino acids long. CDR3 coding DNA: TGTGCCAGCAGCTTAGTCGGGACAGGGGGCTCCGGGGAGCTGTTTTTT. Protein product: CASSLVGTGGSGELFF. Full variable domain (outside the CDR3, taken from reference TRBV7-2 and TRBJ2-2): GAGVSQSPSNKVTEKGKDVELRCDPISGHTALYWYRQSLGQGLEFLIYFQGNSAPDKSGLPSDRFSAERTGGSVSTLTIQRTQQEDSAVYLCASSLVGTGGSGELFFGEGSRLTVL.

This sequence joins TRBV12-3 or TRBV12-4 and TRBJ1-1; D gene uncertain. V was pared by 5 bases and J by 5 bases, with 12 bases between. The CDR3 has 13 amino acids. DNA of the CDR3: TGTGCCAGCAGTCCCGTACACCGGACTGAAGCTTTCTTT. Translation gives CASSPVHRTEAFF.

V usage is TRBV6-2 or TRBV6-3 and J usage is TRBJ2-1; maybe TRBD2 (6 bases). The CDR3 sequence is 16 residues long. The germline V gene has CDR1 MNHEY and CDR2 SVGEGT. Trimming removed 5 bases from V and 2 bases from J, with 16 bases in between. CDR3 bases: TGTGCCAGCAGTCCCCATTTAGCGGTCCCCTACAATGAGCAGTTCTTC. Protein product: CASSPHLAVPYNEQFF.

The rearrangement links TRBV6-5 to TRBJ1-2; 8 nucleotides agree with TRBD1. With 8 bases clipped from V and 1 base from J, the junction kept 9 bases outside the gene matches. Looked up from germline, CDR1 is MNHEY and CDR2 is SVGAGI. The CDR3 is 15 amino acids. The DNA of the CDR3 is TGTGCCAGCTCCTCCCGACAGGGGCTTAACTATGGCTACACCTTC. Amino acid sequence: CASSSRQGLNYGYTF.

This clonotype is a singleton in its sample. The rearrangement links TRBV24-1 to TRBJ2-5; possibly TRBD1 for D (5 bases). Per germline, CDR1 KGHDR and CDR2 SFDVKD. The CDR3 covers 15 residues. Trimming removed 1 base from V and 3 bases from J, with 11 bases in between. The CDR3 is CATSDFAQGEETQYF. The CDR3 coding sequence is TGTGCCACCAGTGATTTCGCCCAGGGCGAAGAGACCCAGTACTTC.

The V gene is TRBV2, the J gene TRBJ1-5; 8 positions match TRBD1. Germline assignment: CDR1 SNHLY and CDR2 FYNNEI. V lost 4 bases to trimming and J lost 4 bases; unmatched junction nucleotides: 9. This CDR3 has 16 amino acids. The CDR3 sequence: CASSARQGIVNQPQHF. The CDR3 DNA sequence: TGTGCCAGCAGTGCCCGACAGGGGATCGTAAATCAGCCCCAGCATTTT.

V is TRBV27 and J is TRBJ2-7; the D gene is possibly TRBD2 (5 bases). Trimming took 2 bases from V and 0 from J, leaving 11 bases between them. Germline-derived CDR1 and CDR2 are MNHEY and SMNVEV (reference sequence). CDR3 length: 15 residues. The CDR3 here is CASSLIISGSYEQYF. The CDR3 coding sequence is TGTGCCAGCAGTTTAATCATAAGCGGCTCCTACGAGCAGTACTTC.

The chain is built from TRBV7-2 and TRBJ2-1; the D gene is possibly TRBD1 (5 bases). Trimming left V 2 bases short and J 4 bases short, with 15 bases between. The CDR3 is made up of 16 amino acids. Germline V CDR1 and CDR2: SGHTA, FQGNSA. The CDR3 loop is CASSLFTRDYYNEQFF. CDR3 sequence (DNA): TGTGCCAGCAGCTTATTTACCAGGGATTATTACAATGAGCAGTTCTTC.